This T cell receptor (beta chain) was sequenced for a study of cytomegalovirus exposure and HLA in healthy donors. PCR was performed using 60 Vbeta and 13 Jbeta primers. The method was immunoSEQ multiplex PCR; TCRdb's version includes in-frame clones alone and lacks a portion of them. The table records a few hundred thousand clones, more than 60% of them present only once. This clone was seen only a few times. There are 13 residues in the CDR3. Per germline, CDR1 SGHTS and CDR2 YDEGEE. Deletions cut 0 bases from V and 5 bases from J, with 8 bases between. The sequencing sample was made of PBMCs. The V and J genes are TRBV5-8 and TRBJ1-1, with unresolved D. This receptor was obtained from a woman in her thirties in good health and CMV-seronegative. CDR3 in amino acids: CASSLVRGTEAFF. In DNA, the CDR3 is TGTGCCAGCAGCTTGGTTCGGGGAACTGAAGCTTTCTTT.